What follows is one T cell receptor (beta chain) and its context. The CDR3 has 16 residues. Germline-derived CDR1 and CDR2 are SGHTA and FQGTGA. V lost 0 bases and J lost 4; bases outside the gene matches: 4. The use of a sample-barcoded 5' primer and a J-beta primer mix characterized a second PCR of about 6 to 12 cycles. One entry per CDR3 protein, called by TCRdb with MiXCR from the 5' RACE reads. This repertoire shows 1.5 million to 2 million distinct CDR3 sequences, about 50% found once; its top ten account for more than 2%. The data were obtained in a study of blood T cells in healthy people across ages.

Source material: blood. This chain uses TRBV7-3 with TRBJ2-1; 9 bases fit TRBD2. The receptor was derived from a woman between 35 and 50 years old in good health. CDR3 amino acids: CASSLTALAGYNEQFF. CDR3 in DNA: TGTGCCAGCAGCTTAACGGCGCTAGCGGGGTACAATGAGCAGTTCTTC.